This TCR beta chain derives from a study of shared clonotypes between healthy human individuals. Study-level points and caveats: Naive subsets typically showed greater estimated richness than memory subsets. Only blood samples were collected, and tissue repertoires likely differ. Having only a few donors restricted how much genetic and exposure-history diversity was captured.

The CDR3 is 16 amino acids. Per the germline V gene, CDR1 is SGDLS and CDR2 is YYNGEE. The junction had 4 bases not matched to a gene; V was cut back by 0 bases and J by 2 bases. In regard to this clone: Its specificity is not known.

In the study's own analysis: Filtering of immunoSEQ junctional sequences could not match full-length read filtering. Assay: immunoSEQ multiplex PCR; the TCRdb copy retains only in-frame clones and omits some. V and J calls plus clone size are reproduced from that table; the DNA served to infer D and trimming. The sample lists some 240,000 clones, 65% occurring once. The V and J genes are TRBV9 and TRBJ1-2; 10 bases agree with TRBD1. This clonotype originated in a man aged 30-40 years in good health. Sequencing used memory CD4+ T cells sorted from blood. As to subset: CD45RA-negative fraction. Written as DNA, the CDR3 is TGTGCCAGCAGCGTAGGAGCGGGACAGGGGAACTATGGCTACACCTTC. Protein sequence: CASSVGAGQGNYGYTF.